Shown below are 20 T cell receptor beta chains from a single sample sequenced in a study of multiple sclerosis patients with progressive multifocal leukoencephalopathy. The data were produced by immunoSEQ multiplex PCR, yet TCRdb's version contains in-frame clones alone and is incomplete. The data contain fewer than 35,000 clones, 87% of them singletons. Time point reported: time of PML onset. This material consisted of PBMCs, taken from a patient treated with natalizumab. Every receptor here comes from a human donor with progressive multifocal leukoencephalopathy.

The J gene is TRBJ1-1, the V gene TRBV21-1; whether TRBD1, the table's D call, matches the DNA was not checked. TRBV21-1 is listed as a pseudogene. The CDR3 covers 22 residues. The CDR3 DNA sequence: TGTGCCAGCAGCAAAGGCTCAGGGGGGCAGCTGGGTTCGCCTACGATGAACACTGAAGCTTTCTTT. Translation: CASSKGSGGQLGSPTMNTEAFF.

The sample holds a few counts of this clone. The chain combines TRBV28 with TRBJ1-4, with 10 bases matching TRBD1. The CDR3 consists of 16 residues. J lost 6 bases, V lost 6 bases, and 10 bases had no gene match. Germline V CDR1 and CDR2: MDHEN, SYDVKM. CDR3 nucleotide sequence: TGTGCCAGCAGCTCTCCCGGACAGGGGGTTGATGAAAAACTGTTTTTT. This translates into CASSSPGQGVDEKLFF.

This sequence joins TRBV18 and TRBJ1-3; D gene ambiguous. The CDR3 runs to 12 residues. The V end lost 5 bases, the J end lost 8 bases, and 10 bases lay between the germline ends. Germline V gives CDR1 KGHSH, CDR2 LQKENI. This CDR3 is CASSDNRDTIYF. The CDR3 DNA sequence: TGTGCCAGCTCAGATAACAGAGACACCATATATTTT.

This clone came up once. The gene calls are TRBV19 and TRBJ2-1; TRBD2 might be the D (5 bases). CDR3 size: 16 residues. V gave up 6 bases and J gave up 8 bases, with 23 bases separating them. Per the germline V gene, CDR1 is LNHDA and CDR2 is SQIVND (reference sequence). In DNA form, the CDR3 reads TGTGCCAGTAGGGAGGTGGCTCTGGGCTTACGGCATGAGCAGTTCTTC. Translated: CASREVALGLRHEQFF.

Only a few counts were recorded for this clone. The V and J genes are TRBV18 and TRBJ2-7; D gene ambiguous. The CDR3 has 14 residues. V lost 6 bases and J 4 bases, leaving 16 bases between the germline ends. CDR1 KGHSH and CDR2 LQKENI come from the germline V gene. CDR3 nucleotide sequence: TGTGCCAGCTCCCAGTTACCAACTTCGTACGAGCAGTACTTC. Its protein product is CASSQLPTSYEQYF.

The chain joins TRBV9 to TRBJ1-1; D gene ambiguous. Germline CDR1 is SGDLS and CDR2 is YYNGEE. The length of the CDR3 is 14 residues. With 4 bases removed from V and 1 base from J, the gap between germline ends came to 11 bases. CDR3 nucleotide sequence: TGTGCCAGCAGCCCGCGACTGCAGAACACTGAAGCTTTCTTT. Protein: CASSPRLQNTEAFF.

The V gene is TRBV7-3, the J gene TRBJ2-2; D possibly corresponds to TRBD1 (6 bases). The V gene's germline CDR1 is SGHTA and CDR2 FQGTGA. This CDR3 region has 13 residues. V was pared by 5 bases and J by 5 bases, with 9 bases between. CDR3 bases: TGTGCCAGCAGCCAACAGGGAACCGGGGAGCTGTTTTTT. This gives the protein CASSQQGTGELFF.

This sequence joins TRBV7-2 and TRBJ2-3, with 7 bases matching TRBD2. This CDR3 spans 13 amino acids. With 3 bases clipped from V and 11 bases from J, the junction kept 8 bases outside the gene matches. From germline, CDR1 is SGHTA and CDR2 FQGNSA. The CDR3 loop is CASSFLNGEGQYF. The CDR3 region has the DNA TGTGCCAGCAGCTTCCTCAACGGGGAGGGGCAGTATTTT.

About this clone itself: One end of the junction is discordant with germline, which a read error may explain. The chain couples TRBV29-1 to TRBJ1-1; 7 bases are a match to TRBD1. This CDR3 is 13 amino acids long. Germline V gives CDR1 SQVTM, CDR2 ANQGSEA. The CDR3 is CSGGGTENTEASF. Here the CDR3 DNA reads TGCAGCGGTGGCGGGACAGAGAACACTGAAGCTTCCTTT.

The chain uses TRBV7-6 and TRBJ2-7; 8 positions match TRBD2. V lost 1 base, J lost 0 bases, and 5 bases stayed unmatched. From germline, CDR1 is SGHVS and CDR2 FNYEAQ. This CDR3 has 16 residues. CDR3 region: CASSLGVAGNSYEQYF. Written as DNA, the CDR3 is TGTGCCAGCAGCTTAGGAGTAGCGGGGAACTCCTACGAGCAGTACTTC. The full variable domain, its missing parts supplied by reference TRBV7-6 and TRBJ2-7, is GAGVSQSPRYKVTKRGQDVALRCDPISGHVSLYWYRQALGQGPEFLTYFNYEAQQDKSGLPNDRFSAERPEGSISTLTIQRTEQRDSAMYRCASSLGVAGNSYEQYFGPGTRLTVT.

The V call is TRBV29-1, the J call TRBJ1-1, with a possible D match to TRBD1 (6 bases). V was shortened by 4 bases and J by 5 bases, with 14 bases between the two germline ends. CDR1 and CDR2 (germline): SQVTM, ANQGSEA. CDR3 length: 13 residues. The CDR3 loop is CSVGTGLATEAFF. The CDR3 DNA follows: TGCAGCGTTGGCACAGGGTTGGCGACTGAAGCTTTCTTT. The full variable domain, its missing parts supplied by reference TRBV29-1 and TRBJ1-1, is SAVISQKPSRDICQRGTSLTIQCQVDSQVTMMFWYRQQPGQSLTLIATANQGSEATYESGFVIDKFPISRPNLTFSTLTVSNMSPEDSSIYLCSVGTGLATEAFFGQGTRLTVV.

The chain carries TRBV2 and TRBJ2-7; 10 nucleotides agree with TRBD2. This CDR3 comprises 17 residues. The V gene end was trimmed by 4 bases and the J gene end by 4 bases; junction bases not matched to a gene: 13. CDR1 is SNHLY and CDR2 is FYNNEI in the germline V gene. CDR3 in amino acids: CASSAGFSGRYLYEQYF. As DNA, the CDR3 is TGTGCCAGCAGTGCAGGCTTTAGCGGGAGGTACCTATACGAGCAGTACTTC.

The chain carries TRBV5-5 and TRBJ2-7; D ambiguous. The V gene lost 1 base and the J gene lost 9 bases, with 14 bases spanning the gap. Germline CDR1 is SGHKS and CDR2 is YYEKEE (reference sequence). This CDR3 is 13 amino acids long. This CDR3 is CASSLSSTRRQYF. The CDR3 DNA reads as TGTGCCAGCAGCTTGAGTTCCACCCGTCGGCAGTACTTC.

V usage is TRBV29-1 and J usage is TRBJ2-3, with TRBD2 identical over 7 bases. Losses at the gene ends were 7 bases for V and 2 bases for J; bases not matched to a gene: 9. The CDR3 is made up of 14 amino acids. In germline, CDR1 is SQVTM, CDR2 ANQGSEA. The DNA for the CDR3 is TGCAGCGCCTCTGGGGGGGTGGACACAGATACGCAGTATTTT. Translated, it gives CSASGGVDTDTQYF.

This clone was seen a handful of times. V is TRBV30 and J is TRBJ2-5; TRBD2 aligns across 7 bases. The V gene's germline CDR1 is GTSNPN and CDR2 SVGIG (reference sequence). Unmatched junction bases numbered 9, after V lost 3 bases and J lost 5 bases. This CDR3 region has 14 residues. CDR3 DNA sequence: TGTGCCTGGAGCGAGGGAGGGGCCGTGGAGACCCAGTACTTC. Its protein product is CAWSEGGAVETQYF.

The rearrangement links TRBV18 to TRBJ2-1, with D possibly being TRBD2 (6 bases). This CDR3 is built from 17 residues. Looked up from germline, CDR1 is KGHSH and CDR2 is LQKENI. V was clipped by 0 bases and J by 0 bases, with 12 bases between them. CDR3 protein: CASSPPGLLSSYNEQFF. The CDR3, as DNA: TGTGCCAGCTCACCACCGGGACTCCTGAGCTCCTACAATGAGCAGTTCTTC.

The chain has TRBV2 and TRBJ2-7; the match to TRBD1 covers 7 bases. CDR1 and CDR2 from the germline V gene are SNHLY and FYNNEI. Losses at the gene ends were 5 bases for V and 7 bases for J; bases not matched to a gene: 17. The CDR3 sequence is 16 residues long. The CDR3 protein is CASSLSPPQGSGEQYF. The CDR3, as DNA: TGTGCCAGCAGTCTCAGTCCTCCACAGGGGTCGGGAGAGCAGTACTTC. The full variable domain, with the rest looked up from reference TRBV2 and TRBJ2-7, is EPEVTQTPSHQVTQMGQEVILRCVPISNHLYFYWYRQILGQKVEFLVSFYNNEISEKSEIFDDQFSVERPDGSNFTLKIRSTKLEDSAMYFCASSLSPPQGSGEQYFGPGTRLTVT.

This sequence joins TRBV30 and TRBJ1-1; D call uncertain. The germline gives CDR1 GTSNPN, CDR2 SVGIG (reference sequence). This CDR3 is built from 11 residues. V lost 0 bases and J lost 8, with 7 bases in between. The CDR3 DNA sequence: TGTGCCTGGAGTGTAGGGTCCGAAGCTTTCTTT. This encodes CAWSVGSEAFF.

This chain uses TRBV5-6 with TRBJ1-2; no clear D gene. Per germline, CDR1 SGHDT and CDR2 YYEEEE. The CDR3 is made up of 15 amino acids. V shed 5 bases and J shed 6 bases, with 20 bases lying between them. Here the CDR3 DNA reads TGTGCCAGCAGTCTACTGGTCCCCCGCACTCATGGCTACACCTTC. This codes for CASSLLVPRTHGYTF.

V and J are TRBV2 and TRBJ1-2; no firm D call. Trimming pared 6 bases from V and 4 bases from J, leaving 12 bases between. Germline V gene sequence: CDR1 SNHLY, CDR2 FYNNEI. The CDR3 runs to 13 residues. The CDR3 DNA reads as TGTGCCAGCAGACTGGACGGTCGCTATGGCTACACCTTC. Protein sequence: CASRLDGRYGYTF.